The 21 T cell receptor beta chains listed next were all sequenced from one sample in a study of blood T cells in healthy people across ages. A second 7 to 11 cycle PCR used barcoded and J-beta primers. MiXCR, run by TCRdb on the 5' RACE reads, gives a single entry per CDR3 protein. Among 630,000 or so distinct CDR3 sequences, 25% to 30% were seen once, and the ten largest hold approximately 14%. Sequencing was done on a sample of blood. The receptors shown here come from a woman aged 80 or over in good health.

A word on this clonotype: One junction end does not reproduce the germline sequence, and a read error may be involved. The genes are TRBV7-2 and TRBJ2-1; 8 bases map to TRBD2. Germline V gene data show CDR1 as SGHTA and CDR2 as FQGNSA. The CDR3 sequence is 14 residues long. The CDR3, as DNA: TGTGCCAACAGCTTACTACTAGCGGAGAATGAGCAGTTCTTC. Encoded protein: CANSLLLAENEQFF.

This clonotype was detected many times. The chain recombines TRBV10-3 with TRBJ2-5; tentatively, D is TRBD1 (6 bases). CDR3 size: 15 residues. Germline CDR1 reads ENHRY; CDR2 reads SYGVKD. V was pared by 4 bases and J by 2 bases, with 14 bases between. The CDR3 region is CAISGDQGNQETQYF. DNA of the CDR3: TGTGCCATCAGTGGGGATCAGGGGAATCAAGAGACCCAGTACTTC.

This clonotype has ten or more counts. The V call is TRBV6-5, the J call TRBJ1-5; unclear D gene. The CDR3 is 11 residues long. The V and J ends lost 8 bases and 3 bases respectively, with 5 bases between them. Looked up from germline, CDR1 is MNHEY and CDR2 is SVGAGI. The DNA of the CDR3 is TGTGCCAGCGGGGTCAATCAGCCCCAGCATTTT. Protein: CASGVNQPQHF.

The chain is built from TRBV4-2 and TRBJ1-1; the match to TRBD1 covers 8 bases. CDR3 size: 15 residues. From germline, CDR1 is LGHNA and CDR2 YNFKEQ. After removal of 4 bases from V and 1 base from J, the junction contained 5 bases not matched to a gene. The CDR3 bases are TGTGCCAGCAGCCCGCAACAGGGGGGGAACACTGAAGCTTTCTTT. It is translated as CASSPQQGGNTEAFF.

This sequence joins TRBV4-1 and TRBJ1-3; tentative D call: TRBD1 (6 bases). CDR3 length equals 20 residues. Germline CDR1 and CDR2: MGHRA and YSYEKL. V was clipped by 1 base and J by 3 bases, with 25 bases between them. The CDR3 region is CASSQGPALTRGLYGNTIYF. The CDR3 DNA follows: TGCGCCAGCAGCCAAGGGCCCGCCTTAACCAGGGGTCTGTATGGAAACACCATATATTTT.

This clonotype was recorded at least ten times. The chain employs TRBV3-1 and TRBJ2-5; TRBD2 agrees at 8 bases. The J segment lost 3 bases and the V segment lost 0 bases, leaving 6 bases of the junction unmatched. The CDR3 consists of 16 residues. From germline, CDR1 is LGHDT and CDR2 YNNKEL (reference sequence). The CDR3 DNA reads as TGTGCCAGCAGCCAAGATTACCGGGGGGGCAAAGAGACCCAGTACTTC. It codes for CASSQDYRGGKETQYF.

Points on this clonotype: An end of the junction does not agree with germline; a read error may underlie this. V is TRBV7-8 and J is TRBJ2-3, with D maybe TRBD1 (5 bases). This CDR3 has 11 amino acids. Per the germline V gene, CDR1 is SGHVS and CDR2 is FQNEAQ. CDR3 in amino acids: CANSLGDTRYF. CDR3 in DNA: TGTGCCAACAGCTTAGGGGATACGCGGTATTTT.

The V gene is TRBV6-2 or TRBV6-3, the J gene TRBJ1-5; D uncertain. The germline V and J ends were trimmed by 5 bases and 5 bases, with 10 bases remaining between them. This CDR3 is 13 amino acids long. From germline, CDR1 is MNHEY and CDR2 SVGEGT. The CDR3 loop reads CASSRLQDQPQHF. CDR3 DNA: TGTGCCAGCAGTCGACTTCAGGATCAGCCCCAGCATTTT.

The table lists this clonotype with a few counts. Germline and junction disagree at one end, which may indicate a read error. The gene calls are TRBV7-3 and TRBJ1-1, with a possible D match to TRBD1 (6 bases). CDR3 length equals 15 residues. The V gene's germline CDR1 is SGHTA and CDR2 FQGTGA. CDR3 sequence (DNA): TGTGCCGGCAGCCCCGGCGGACAGCGGAACACTGAAGCTTTCTTT. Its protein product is CAGSPGGQRNTEAFF.

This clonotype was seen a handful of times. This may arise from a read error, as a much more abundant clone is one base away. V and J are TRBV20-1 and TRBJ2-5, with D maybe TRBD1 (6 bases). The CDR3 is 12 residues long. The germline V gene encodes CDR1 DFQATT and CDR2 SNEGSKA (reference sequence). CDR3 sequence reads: CRAPRGTTGQYF. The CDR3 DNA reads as TGCAGGGCTCCCCGTGGGACAACTGGGCAGTACTTC.

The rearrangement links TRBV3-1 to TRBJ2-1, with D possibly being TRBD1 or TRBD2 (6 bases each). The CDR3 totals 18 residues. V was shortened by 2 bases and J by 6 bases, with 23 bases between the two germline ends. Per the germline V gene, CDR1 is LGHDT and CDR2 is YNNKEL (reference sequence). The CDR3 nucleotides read TGTGCCAGCAGCCAAAGATTAAACAGGGACTTCGAAGGCAATGAGCAGTTCTTC. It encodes CASSQRLNRDFEGNEQFF.

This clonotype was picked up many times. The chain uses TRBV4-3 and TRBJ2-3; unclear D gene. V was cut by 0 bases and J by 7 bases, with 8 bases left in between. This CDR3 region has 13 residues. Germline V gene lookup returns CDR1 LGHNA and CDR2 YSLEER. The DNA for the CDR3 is TGCGCCAGCAGCCAAGATCCTGGGTATACGCAGTATTTT. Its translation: CASSQDPGYTQYF.

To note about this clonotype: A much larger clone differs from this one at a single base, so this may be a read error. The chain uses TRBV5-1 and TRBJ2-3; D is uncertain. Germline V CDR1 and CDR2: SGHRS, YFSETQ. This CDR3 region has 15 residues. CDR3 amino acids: CAGSQDPKSADTQYF. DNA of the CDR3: TGCGCCGGCAGCCAAGATCCAAAGTCGGCAGATACGCAGTATTTT.

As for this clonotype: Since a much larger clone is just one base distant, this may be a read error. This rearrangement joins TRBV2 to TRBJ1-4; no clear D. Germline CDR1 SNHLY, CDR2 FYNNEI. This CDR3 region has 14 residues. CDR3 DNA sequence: TGTGCCAGCAGTCGACAAACAACTAATGAAGAACTGTTTTTT. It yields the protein CASSRQTTNEELFF.

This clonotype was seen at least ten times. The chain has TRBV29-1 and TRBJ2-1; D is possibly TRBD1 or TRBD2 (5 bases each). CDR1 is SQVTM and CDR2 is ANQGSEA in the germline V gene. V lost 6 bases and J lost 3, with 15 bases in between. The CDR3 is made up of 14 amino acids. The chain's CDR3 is CSVGGTVGYNEQFF. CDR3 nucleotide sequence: TGCAGCGTGGGTGGGACCGTGGGCTACAATGAGCAGTTCTTC.

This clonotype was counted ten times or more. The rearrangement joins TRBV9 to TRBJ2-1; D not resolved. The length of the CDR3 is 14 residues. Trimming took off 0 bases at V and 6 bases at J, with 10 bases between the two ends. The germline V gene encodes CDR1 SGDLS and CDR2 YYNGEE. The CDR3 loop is CASSVGDLSNEQFF. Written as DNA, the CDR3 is TGTGCCAGCAGCGTAGGAGACTTGAGCAATGAGCAGTTCTTC.

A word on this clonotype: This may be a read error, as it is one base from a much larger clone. The CDR3: CACSPPTGTTFSTQYF. In nucleotides, the CDR3 is TGTGCCTGCAGTCCGCCCACCGGGACTACCTTTTCGACCCAGTACTTC. The chain joins TRBV6-5 to TRBJ2-7; 7 nucleotides agree with TRBD2. The J call may not be correct, given that the DNA end is closer to TRBJ2-5. CDR1 is MNHEY, CDR2 SVGAGI, per germline. The CDR3 length is 16 residues.

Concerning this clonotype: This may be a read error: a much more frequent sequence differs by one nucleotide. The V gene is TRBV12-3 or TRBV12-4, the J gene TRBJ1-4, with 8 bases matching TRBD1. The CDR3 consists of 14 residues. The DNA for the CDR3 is TGTGCCAGCAGTATCTCGGACAGGGATGAAAAACGGTTTTTT. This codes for CASSISDRDEKRFF.

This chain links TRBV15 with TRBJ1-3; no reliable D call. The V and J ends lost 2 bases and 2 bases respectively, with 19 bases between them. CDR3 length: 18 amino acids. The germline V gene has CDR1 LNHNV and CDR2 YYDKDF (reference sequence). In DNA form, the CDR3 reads TGTGCCACCAGCAGATCCCCTAGGACCGGGCCAGCTGGAAACACCATATATTTT. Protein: CATSRSPRTGPAGNTIYF.

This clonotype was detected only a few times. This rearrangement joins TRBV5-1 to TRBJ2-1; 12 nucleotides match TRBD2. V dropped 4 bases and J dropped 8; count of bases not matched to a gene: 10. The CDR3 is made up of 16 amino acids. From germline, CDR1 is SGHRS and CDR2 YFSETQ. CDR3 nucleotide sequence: TGCGCCAGCAGCGCTAACCTAGCGGGAGGGCCCGATGAGCAGTTCTTC. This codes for CASSANLAGGPDEQFF.

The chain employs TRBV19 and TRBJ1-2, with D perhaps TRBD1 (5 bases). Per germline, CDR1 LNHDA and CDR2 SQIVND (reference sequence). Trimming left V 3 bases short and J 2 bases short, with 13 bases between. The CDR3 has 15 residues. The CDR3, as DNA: TGTGCCAGTAGTATCCCCGGGACGGTCAACTATGGCTACACCTTC. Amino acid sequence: CASSIPGTVNYGYTF.